Below, 19 T cell receptor beta chains from the same sample are listed, as sequenced in a study of shared clonotypes between healthy human individuals. Sequencing used immunoSEQ multiplex PCR; TCRdb keeps in-frame clones, though not all of them. The table lists over 850,000 clones, around 78% of them singletons. Sequencing was done on a sample of memory CD4+ T cells from PBMCs. Stated subset: CD45RA-negative fraction. The receptors were gathered from a man aged 18-30 years in good health. Some clones in this sample may be carry-over from other donors' samples.

The chain recombines TRBV5-1 with TRBJ2-2, with 8 bases fitting TRBD2. The V gene end was trimmed by 4 bases and the J gene end by 4 bases; junction bases not matched to a gene: 9. The CDR3 is 16 residues long. Germline CDR1 is SGHRS and CDR2 is YFSETQ. The CDR3 here is CASSRSGTSGTGELFF. CDR3 nucleotides: TGCGCCAGCAGCCGGAGCGGGACTAGTGGCACCGGGGAGCTGTTTTTT.

The chain employs TRBV28 and TRBJ2-7, with a possible D match to TRBD2 (5 bases). Germline loops: CDR1 MDHEN, CDR2 SYDVKM. Trimming shortened V by 2 bases and J by 2 bases, and 31 bases separated the two germline ends. The CDR3 sequence is 21 residues long. This CDR3 is CASSLRGFRRATNQYAYEQYF. The CDR3 DNA reads TGTGCCAGCAGTTTACGGGGTTTCCGCCGAGCCACGAATCAATACGCCTACGAGCAGTACTTC.

The rearrangement joins TRBV27 to TRBJ1-4, with a possible D match to TRBD1 (6 bases). The germline V gene encodes CDR1 MNHEY and CDR2 SMNVEV (reference sequence). The V and J ends lost 7 bases and 5 bases respectively, with 11 bases between them. This CDR3 is 13 amino acids long. This CDR3 is CASKGHVNEKLFF. Written as DNA, the CDR3 is TGTGCCAGCAAGGGACACGTCAATGAAAAACTGTTTTTT.

V and J are TRBV5-1 and TRBJ1-3; no reliable D call. The CDR3 covers 15 residues. Looked up from germline, CDR1 is SGHRS and CDR2 is YFSETQ. Trimming took 0 bases from V and 0 from J, leaving 7 bases between them. The CDR3 DNA sequence: TGCGCCAGCAGCTTGGCCCCGGACTCTGGAAACACCATATATTTT. Translating gives CASSLAPDSGNTIYF. Supplemented by reference TRBV5-1 and TRBJ1-3, the full variable domain reads KAGVTQTPRYLIKTRGQQVTLSCSPISGHRSVSWYQQTPGQGLQFLFEYFSETQRNKGNFPGRFSGRQFSNSRSEMNVSTLELGDSALYLCASSLAPDSGNTIYFGEGSWLTVV.

The chain links TRBV5-1 to TRBJ2-5; D gene uncertain. Germline assignment: CDR1 SGHRS and CDR2 YFSETQ. This CDR3 spans 11 amino acids. V gave up 5 bases and J gave up 9 bases, with 11 bases separating them. CDR3 loop: CASRMDGPQYF. As DNA, the CDR3 is TGCGCCAGCAGAATGGACGGACCCCAGTACTTC.

The rearrangement joins TRBV5-1 to TRBJ2-5; D unresolved. In germline, CDR1 is SGHRS, CDR2 YFSETQ. This CDR3 contains 13 residues. With 8 bases removed from V and 5 bases from J, the gap between germline ends came to 16 bases. The CDR3: CASRKGSGETQYF. The CDR3 bases are TGCGCCAGTCGGAAGGGAAGTGGGGAGACCCAGTACTTC.

The chain combines TRBV27 with TRBJ2-7, with 10 bases matching TRBD2. The CDR3 length is 19 residues. Per the germline V gene, CDR1 is MNHEY and CDR2 is SMNVEV (reference sequence). V gave up 3 bases and J gave up 4 bases; unmatched junction bases: 18. This CDR3 is CASSFRSGGLAGDLYEQYF. The CDR3 DNA reads TGTGCCAGCAGTTTTAGGTCCGGGGGGCTAGCGGGAGATCTATACGAGCAGTACTTC.

V usage is TRBV28 and J usage is TRBJ1-2, with D tentatively TRBD1 (6 bases). Per germline, CDR1 MDHEN and CDR2 SYDVKM. The germline V and J ends were trimmed by 8 bases and 7 bases, with 26 bases remaining between them. CDR3 length: 16 residues. The CDR3 nucleotides read TGTGCCAGCGATTGGGCTGGGGGCGCCAGAGGTCGTGGCTACACCTTC. This codes for CASDWAGGARGRGYTF.

The rearrangement joins TRBV29-1 to TRBJ1-4, with unresolved D. Deletions cut 7 bases from V and 7 bases from J, with 10 bases between. Germline values: CDR1 SQVTM, CDR2 ANQGSEA. CDR3 length: 11 amino acids. The CDR3 nucleotides are TGCAGCGCCCCGCTAGGTGAAAAACTGTTTTTT. It codes for CSAPLGEKLFF.

V usage is TRBV19 and J usage is TRBJ2-2, with TRBD1 as a possible D gene (6 bases). The germline gives CDR1 LNHDA, CDR2 SQIVND (reference sequence). V was clipped by 9 bases and J by 6 bases, with 17 bases between them. The CDR3 contains 14 residues. The CDR3 DNA follows: TGTGCCAGCCAAAACAGGGTGAGGGCCGGGGAGCTGTTTTTT. Its protein product is CASQNRVRAGELFF. Together with reference TRBV19 and TRBJ2-2, the CDR3 gives the full variable domain: DGGITQSPKYLFRKEGQNVTLSCEQNLNHDAMYWYRQDPGQGLRLIYYSQIVNDFQKGDIAEGYSVSREKKESFPLTVTSAQKNPTAFYLCASQNRVRAGELFFGEGSRLTVL.

A single count supports this clone. This chain links TRBV6-1 with TRBJ2-2; 9 bases line up with TRBD2. V trimming: 2 bases; J trimming: 0 bases; junction bases outside the gene matches: 4. The CDR3 contains 17 residues. Looked up from germline, CDR1 is MNHNS and CDR2 is SASEGT. CDR3 bases: TGTGCCAGCAGTGAACGATTAGCGGGAGCGAACACCGGGGAGCTGTTTTTT. Translation: CASSERLAGANTGELFF.

V usage is TRBV7-2 and J usage is TRBJ1-1; no firm D call. Germline V gene lookup returns CDR1 SGHTA and CDR2 FQGNSA. V lost 1 base and J 12 bases, leaving 18 bases between the germline ends. The CDR3 runs 14 residues. DNA of the CDR3: TGTGCCAGCAGCTTAGAGAGGATCAGCATCACTCCTTTCTTT. The encoded protein is CASSLERISITPFF.

The chain uses TRBV7-9 and TRBJ1-2; the match to TRBD1 covers 7 bases. The germline V gene encodes CDR1 SEHNR and CDR2 FQNEAQ (reference sequence). Trimming cost V 6 bases and J 4 bases; bases outside gene matches: 8. There are 14 residues in the CDR3. The CDR3 loop reads CASRQRDSLYGYTF. In nucleotides, the CDR3 is TGTGCCAGCAGACAACGGGACAGCCTCTATGGCTACACCTTC.

The chain recombines TRBV7-6 with TRBJ1-1, with D unresolved. There are 14 residues in the CDR3. Germline CDR1 and CDR2: SGHVS and FNYEAQ. The V gene lost 1 base and the J gene lost 2 bases, with 8 bases spanning the gap. Written as DNA, the CDR3 is TGTGCCAGCAGCTTAGGTGAGGGTAACACTGAAGCTTTCTTT. Residues: CASSLGEGNTEAFF.

The chain carries TRBV2 and TRBJ2-7; no firm D call. Germline V CDR1 and CDR2: SNHLY, FYNNEI. This CDR3 has 11 amino acids. V was trimmed by 5 bases and J by 3 bases, leaving 5 bases between them. CDR3 loop: CASSLIYEQYF. Here the CDR3 DNA reads TGTGCCAGCAGTCTTATCTACGAGCAGTACTTC.

With regard to this clone: Other DNA sequences in this sample translate to the same CDR3. The chain employs TRBV27 and TRBJ2-3; 10 bases are shared with TRBD2. The CDR3 is made up of 14 amino acids. Germline CDR1 and CDR2: MNHEY and SMNVEV (reference sequence). J was trimmed by 6 bases and V by 2 bases; bases with no gene match: 2. CDR3 bases: TGTGCCAGCAGTTTACTAGCGGGAGTGGATACGCAGTATTTT. Translated: CASSLLAGVDTQYF.

V gene TRBV4-3 combines with J gene TRBJ2-7, with D perhaps TRBD2 (5 bases). The V gene's germline CDR1 is LGHNA and CDR2 YSLEER. The CDR3 loop spans 17 amino acids. V was trimmed by 0 bases and J by 0 bases, leaving 15 bases between them. The CDR3 nucleotides read TGCGCCAGCAGCCAAGATCCCAGACTATTGGGCTCCTACGAGCAGTACTTC. Protein: CASSQDPRLLGSYEQYF.

This chain joins TRBV7-6 and TRBJ2-3; TRBD1 matches at 7 bases. Unmatched junction bases numbered 6, after V lost 0 bases and J lost 0 bases. The germline gives CDR1 SGHVS, CDR2 FNYEAQ. This CDR3 has 17 amino acids. Here the CDR3 DNA reads TGTGCCAGCAGCTTAGCGGCGACAGGGATTAGCACAGATACGCAGTATTTT. Translated: CASSLAATGISTDTQYF.

Only one count was recorded for this clone. V gene TRBV10-3 combines with J gene TRBJ1-1; D is possibly TRBD1 (6 bases). Germline values: CDR1 ENHRY, CDR2 SYGVKD. The CDR3 runs 12 residues. V lost 8 bases, J lost 4 bases, and 11 bases lay in between. In DNA, the CDR3 is TGTGCCATCGGGGAGGGGGTCACTGAAGCTTTCTTT. It translates to CAIGEGVTEAFF.